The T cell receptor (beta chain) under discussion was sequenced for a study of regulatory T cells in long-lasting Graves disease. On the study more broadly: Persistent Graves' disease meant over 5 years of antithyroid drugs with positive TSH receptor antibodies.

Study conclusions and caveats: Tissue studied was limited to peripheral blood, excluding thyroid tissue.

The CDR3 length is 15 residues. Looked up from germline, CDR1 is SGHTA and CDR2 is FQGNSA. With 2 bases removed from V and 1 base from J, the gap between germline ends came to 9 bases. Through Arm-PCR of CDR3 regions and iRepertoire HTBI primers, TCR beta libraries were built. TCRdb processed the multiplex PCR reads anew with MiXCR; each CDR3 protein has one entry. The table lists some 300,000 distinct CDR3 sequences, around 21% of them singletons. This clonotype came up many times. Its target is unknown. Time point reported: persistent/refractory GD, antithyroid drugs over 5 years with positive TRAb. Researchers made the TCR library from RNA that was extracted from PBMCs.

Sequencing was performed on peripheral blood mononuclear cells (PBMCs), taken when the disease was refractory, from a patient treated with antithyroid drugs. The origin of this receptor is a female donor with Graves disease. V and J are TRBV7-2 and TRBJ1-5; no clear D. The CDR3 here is CASSLLGNSNQPQHF. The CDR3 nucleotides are TGTGCCAGCAGCTTACTAGGGAACAGCAATCAGCCCCAGCATTTT.